This T cell receptor beta chain appears in the sequencing data of a study of shared clonotypes between healthy human individuals. Study as a whole: Donors had three CD4 naive, three CD4 memory, two CD8 naive and one CD8 memory plate apiece. Study results and caveats: Sequencing depth was expected to affect clonotype sharing among donors.

With 6 bases removed from V and 3 bases from J, the gap between germline ends came to 6 bases. Germline-derived CDR1 and CDR2 are SQVTM and ANQGSEA. The CDR3 is 10 residues long. As concerns this clone: Its antigen remains unknown. This sample includes further DNA sequences coding for the same CDR3.

Only in-frame clones appear in the TCRdb table, and some are missing; sequencing was by immunoSEQ multiplex PCR. The sample has around 2,000,000 clones; about 92% are singletons. Naive CD8 cells lacked CD45RO and underwent positive selection for CCR7, leaving out terminally differentiated effector memory CD45RA+ cells. The healthy adult donors were HIV-negative and reported no recent acute infections or vaccinations. This sequence was found in a man aged 18 to 30 in good health. Some clones in this sample may be carry-over from other donors' samples. The sample comprised naive CD8+ T cells from PBMCs. This rearrangement joins TRBV29-1 to TRBJ2-7, with a weak D call TRBD2 (5 bases). CDR3 DNA: TGCAGCGTGAGGGACTACGAGCAGTACTTC. The encoded protein is CSVRDYEQYF.